These 8 T cell receptor beta chains originate from one sample sequenced in a study of T-cell reconstitution after alpha-beta-depleted transplantation in children. The authors prepared the TCRbeta library with unique molecular identifiers. TCRdb ran MiXCR on the PCR reads and lists one entry per CDR3 protein. Altogether about 580,000 distinct CDR3 sequences are present, 25% to 30% being singletons, with the ten largest covering 30% to 45%. Material: PBMCs, obtained before TCRalphabeta/CD19-depleted stem cell transplant. The source of these receptors is a boy in the first two years of life with Wiskott-Aldrich syndrome, due to receive a stem cell transplant.

The rearrangement joins TRBV12-3 or TRBV12-4 to TRBJ2-1; maybe TRBD1 (6 bases). Trimming removed 2 bases at V and 9 bases at J, with 11 bases between. The CDR3 runs to 13 residues. In nucleotides, the CDR3 is TGTGCCAGCAGTTTATACAGGGCGGGTGAGCAGTTCTTC. Its protein is CASSLYRAGEQFF.

This clonotype was counted a few times. The V call is TRBV7-2, the J call TRBJ1-5, with D uncertain. The CDR3 is 12 amino acids. V dropped 2 bases and J dropped 6 bases, with 5 bases sitting between them. Per germline, CDR1 SGHTA and CDR2 FQGNSA. The CDR3 is CASSLRAQPQHF. As DNA, the CDR3 is TGTGCCAGCAGCTTAAGGGCTCAGCCCCAGCATTTT.

This clonotype was observed at least ten times. The J gene is TRBJ2-1, the V gene TRBV5-1, with 12 bases fitting TRBD2. CDR1 is SGHRS, CDR2 YFSETQ, per germline. The CDR3 runs 16 residues. The V gene end was trimmed by 4 bases and the J gene end by 4 bases; junction bases not matched to a gene: 6. The chain's CDR3 is CASSRLAGVGYNEQFF. The CDR3 region has the DNA TGCGCCAGCAGCCGACTAGCGGGGGTGGGATACAATGAGCAGTTCTTC.

This chain joins TRBV9 and TRBJ2-3, with 9 positions matching TRBD1. The germline V gene has CDR1 SGDLS and CDR2 YYNGEE. J gave up 2 bases and V 2 bases, and 6 bases lay outside the gene matches. The CDR3 runs 16 residues. The CDR3 DNA sequence: TGTGCCAGCAGCGTGGGGACAGGGATATTCACAGATACGCAGTATTTT. Translation: CASSVGTGIFTDTQYF.

CDR3 nucleotide sequence: TGTGCCAGCAGTGAAGCCCCAGCGGAGGTCTACGAGCAGTACTTC. Its translation: CASSEAPAEVYEQYF. This rearrangement joins TRBV25-1 to TRBJ2-7; a possible D gene is TRBD2 (5 bases). The germline CDR1 and CDR2 sequences are MGHDK and SYGVNS. This CDR3 has 15 amino acids. The V gene lost 2 bases and the J gene lost 3 bases, with 14 bases spanning the gap.

This chain joins TRBV5-1 and TRBJ2-1; D perhaps matches TRBD1 (6 bases). CDR3 size: 14 residues. The V end lost 0 bases, the J end lost 4 bases, and 8 bases lay between the germline ends. CDR1 is SGHRS and CDR2 is YFSETQ in the germline V gene. DNA of the CDR3: TGCGCCAGCAGCTTGGGACAGGATTACAATGAGCAGTTCTTC. Protein product: CASSLGQDYNEQFF.

The J gene is TRBJ2-1, the V gene TRBV12-3 or TRBV12-4; D is ambiguous. The V end lost 6 bases, the J end lost 5 bases, and 20 bases lay between the germline ends. The CDR3 loop spans 16 amino acids. The CDR3 DNA reads as TGTGCCAGCAGACCTCATCTGGCCCTAGACGACAATGAGCAGTTCTTC. This gives the protein CASRPHLALDDNEQFF.

The rearrangement links TRBV27 to TRBJ2-5; 10 bases fit TRBD1. Looked up from germline, CDR1 is MNHEY and CDR2 is SMNVEV (reference sequence). Trimming took 4 bases from V and 5 from J; bases not matched to a gene: 4. This CDR3 is built from 14 residues. CDR3 in amino acids: CASSSTGGVETQYF. The CDR3 nucleotides are TGTGCCAGCAGTTCGACAGGGGGCGTTGAGACCCAGTACTTC.